The clone carrying this T cell receptor (beta chain) was observed a handful of times. This sample was taken from a study of blood T cell repertoires in COVID-19. The authors' processing: Estimates of nucleated cell counts were drawn from the amplification of reference gene primers. The protocol was immunoSEQ multiplex PCR, while the TCRdb copy is restricted to in-frame clones and leaves out a portion. Clonal size and the V and J genes are those of that table, whereas D and trimming came from the DNA. The table lists around 54,000 clones, roughly 81% of them singletons. This sequence originates from a woman aged 55-75 years with acute or convalescent COVID-19. Sequencing was carried out using peripheral blood.

For the CDR3, the DNA is TGCGCCAGCAGCCCTACGACTAGCGGGAGGGCCCATGAGCAGTTCTTC. Its translation is CASSPTTSGRAHEQFF. This sequence joins TRBV5-1 and TRBJ2-1; 14 bases line up with TRBD2. The CDR3 has 16 residues. J lost 8 bases, V lost 4 bases, and 8 bases had no gene match. Germline CDR1 is SGHRS and CDR2 is YFSETQ.